Described below is a single T cell receptor beta chain sequence and its context. Base-call qualities are not available, and no considerably larger clone is one nucleotide away. This specimen comes from a study of T cells after yellow fever vaccination (dated by TCRdb to 2018 to 2020). About the full investigation: Staining for CD3, CD45RA, CCR7 and CD95 was used to sort memory subsets (EM, EMRA, CM and Tscm) on a BD FACS Aria III. The SMART-Seq v4 Ultra Low Input RNA kit was used to prepare libraries from fractions with low cell numbers. To follow T-cell clones before and after both primary and booster YFV17D yellow fever vaccination, bulk TCR alpha and beta repertoires underwent longitudinal sequencing. The cohort comprised two healthy male donors, one aged 18 to 30 and one aged 30 to 40 years. Blood was collected at multiple timepoints before and after primary and secondary immunization, and bulk PBMC replicates and cell subsets were isolated. Sorting of memory subsets took place on days 0, 15 and 45 and at 18 months after primary vaccination, as well as on days 0, 15 and 45 after the 30-year booster. Overall study results and their limits: Only two donors were included in the study, so the extent to which the findings can be generalized is limited. After the booster, most clones that had expanded after primary vaccination were detected again (almost 97% of CD4 and 70% to 90% of CD8), suggesting broad maintenance of memory. Computational filtering was needed because FACS-sorted repertoires could contain abundant contaminating clonotypes from the bulk population. On day 0, almost all vaccine-responding clonotypes were below detection in the sorted memory subsets. The secondary T-cell response was found to be weaker but faster than the primary response, with a peak reached on day 5 rather than on day 15. A small share of clonotypes occurred in both CD4 and CD8 compartments, likely arising from convergent recombination.

TCR cDNA was made using 5'RACE template switching, a step that added a universal primer site and unique molecular identifiers. Priming for cDNA synthesis came from both the TCR alpha and TCR beta constant segments. Two PCR steps were used to amplify libraries, with sample barcodes and sequencing adapters being added in the second step. Libraries were sequenced on Illumina HiSeq 2500 (2x100 bp) or NovaSeq (2x150 bp). On the study's bioinformatics: MIGEC was used to demultiplex reads and collapse the reads into UMI consensus sequences, and MiXCR was used for V(D)J alignment. Using edgeR on replicate PBMC samples, clonotypes were called vaccine-responding if FDR was below 0.01 and the log2 fold change was above 5 up to day 15. Each bulk clonotype was labeled CD4 or CD8 based on which sequenced repertoire, CD4 or CD8, contained the clonotype at higher abundance. To estimate the distribution of each clone across memory phenotypes, clonotype frequencies in memory subsets were weighted by FACS-sorted cell numbers. TCRdb reran the public reads through fastp at Q25 and MiXCR, keeping productive beta chains. Each CDR3 protein gets just one entry, which takes the most common genes and DNA from the rows behind it. The V and J calls here are based on TCRdb, not the publication. The sample table records more than 9,500 distinct CDR3 sequences; about 5.8% of these occur just once. 0.93% of the sample is held by the ten biggest clonotypes.

As encoded in the germline V gene, CDR1 is MNHEY while CDR2 is SVGEGT. The CDR3 covers 12 residues, taking in both the cysteine and the phenylalanine. CDR3 DNA only is kept here, 36 bases in frame from base 1. V and J are truncated by 7 bases and 9 bases respectively, leaving an intervening sequence of 13 bases. The treatment or condition label corresponds to: live attenuated yellow fever vaccine strain. PBMCs were isolated from peripheral blood using a standard Ficoll-Paque protocol. The RNeasy Micro Kit was used to extract RNA from sorted memory subsets. This clonotype was obtained from a young man who received the YFV17D yellow fever vaccine. The chain couples TRBV6-2 or TRBV6-3 to TRBJ2-1; a tentative D call is TRBD2 (5 bases match). This sample comprised PBMCs, either bulk or a sorted T-cell subset (CD4+, CD8+, memory, or dextramer-sorted; not recorded which), obtained on the day of the yellow fever booster vaccination. The CDR3 region has the sequence CASTRSGSEQFF. The nucleotides are TGTGCCAGCACCCGGAGTGGGAGTGAGCAGTTCTTC.